These 27 T cell receptor beta chains were all obtained from the same sample, sequenced in a study of blood T cell repertoires in COVID-19. Generated by immunoSEQ multiplex PCR, the TCRdb table keeps only in-frame clones and is missing some. The sample has 350,000 to 500,000 clones; around nine tenths are singletons. Sequenced input: peripheral blood. Receptors originate from a man between 18 and 29 years old with COVID-19, enrolled during active disease.

The genes are TRBV11-1 and TRBJ1-1; D possibly corresponds to TRBD1 (5 bases). CDR3 length: 13 amino acids. V was clipped by 4 bases and J by 1 base, with 7 bases between them. Germline lookup yields CDR1 SGHAT and CDR2 FQDESV (reference sequence). In DNA, the CDR3 is TGTGCCAGCAGCTCCCAGGGGAACACTGAAGCTTTCTTT. Translating it yields CASSSQGNTEAFF.

The chain carries TRBV2 and TRBJ2-5, with TRBD2 identical over 16 bases. Germline V gene data show CDR1 as SNHLY and CDR2 as FYNNEI. This CDR3 comprises 15 residues. Trimming at V came to 8 bases and at J to 3 bases, leaving 3 bases not matched to a gene. The DNA for the CDR3 is TGTGCCAGCGCGGGACTAGCGGGAGGGGAAGAGACCCAGTACTTC. Translating gives CASAGLAGGEETQYF.

This chain links TRBV7-2 with TRBJ1-3; no clear D gene. The CDR3 is made up of 15 amino acids. Per germline, CDR1 SGHTA and CDR2 FQGNSA. The V end was cut by 1 base, the J end by 2 bases, with 9 bases between. CDR3 DNA: TGTGCCAGCAGCTTAGTGGACGGGGCTGGAAACACCATATATTTT. Its protein product is CASSLVDGAGNTIYF.

This chain connects TRBV7-9 to TRBJ1-6; D gene ambiguous. The V gene's germline CDR1 is SEHNR and CDR2 FQNEAQ (reference sequence). V lost 10 bases and J lost 4, with 14 bases in between. CDR3 size: 14 residues. The CDR3 coding sequence is TGTGCCAACCACTTAGTCCTTTATAATTCACCCCTCCACTTT. Amino acid sequence: CANHLVLYNSPLHF.

This chain joins TRBV29-1 and TRBJ1-4; a possible D gene is TRBD1 (5 bases). The CDR3 is 13 residues long. Looked up from germline, CDR1 is SQVTM and CDR2 is ANQGSEA. V dropped 2 bases and J dropped 6 bases, with 10 bases sitting between them. The CDR3 spells CSVESAGHEKLFF. DNA for the CDR3: TGCAGCGTTGAATCGGCAGGGCATGAAAAACTGTTTTTT.

J is TRBJ1-1 and V is TRBV5-4, with D possibly being TRBD1 (6 bases). The germline CDR1 and CDR2 sequences are SGHNT and YYREEE (reference sequence). This CDR3 has 15 amino acids. The V gene lost 4 bases and the J gene lost 0 bases, with 13 bases spanning the gap. The CDR3 spells CASSNRQAMNTEAFF. DNA for the CDR3: TGTGCCAGCAGCAACCGACAGGCAATGAACACTGAAGCTTTCTTT.

The genes are TRBV27 and TRBJ2-7; TRBD2 aligns across 10 bases. The CDR3 loop spans 16 amino acids. The V and J ends lost 0 bases and 3 bases, in that order; junction bases with no gene match: 5. In germline, CDR1 is MNHEY, CDR2 SMNVEV (reference sequence). The CDR3 reads CASSLSGLAAIYEQYF. Here the CDR3 DNA reads TGTGCCAGCAGTTTATCCGGACTAGCGGCAATCTACGAGCAGTACTTC.

The V and J genes are TRBV19 and TRBJ1-5, with D maybe TRBD1 (6 bases). Germline CDR1 LNHDA, CDR2 SQIVND (reference sequence). Deletions cut 7 bases from V and 0 bases from J, with 19 bases between. The CDR3 is 17 residues long. The CDR3 reads CASNPRGDINSNQPQHF. The CDR3 nucleotides read TGTGCCAGTAATCCCCGAGGGGACATAAATAGCAATCAGCCCCAGCATTTT.

The chain uses TRBV7-2 and TRBJ2-7; 14 bases are shared with TRBD2. Losses at the gene ends were 5 bases for V and 3 bases for J; bases not matched to a gene: 12. The CDR3 has 18 amino acids. CDR1 SGHTA and CDR2 FQGNSA come from the germline V gene. The CDR3 bases are TGTGCCAGCAGCATACAGGGGACTAGCGGGAGACCACGCTACGAGCAGTACTTC. This sequence encodes CASSIQGTSGRPRYEQYF.

V and J are TRBV9 and TRBJ1-1; D gene uncertain. V was clipped by 1 base and J by 1 base, with 8 bases between them. The germline V gene encodes CDR1 SGDLS and CDR2 YYNGEE. The CDR3 totals 14 residues. CDR3 in amino acids: CASSVSPGNTEAFF. The CDR3 DNA is TGTGCCAGCAGCGTATCCCCCGGGAACACTGAAGCTTTCTTT.

Worth noting for this clone: The junction departs from the called germline gene at one end, perhaps through a read error. The V and J genes are TRBV5-4 and TRBJ2-7; 8 nucleotides line up with TRBD1. Per the germline V gene, CDR1 is SGHNT and CDR2 is YYREEE (reference sequence). CDR3 length equals 13 residues. The CDR3 region has the DNA TGTGCCAGCATGCAGGGGGCGTCCTCCGAGCAGTACTTC. Translating it yields CASMQGASSEQYF.

The CDR3 nucleotides are TGTGCCAGCAGCCAAAGTCGACTCCTACCCGCCACAGATACGCAGTATTTT. Translating gives CASSQSRLLPATDTQYF. The chain combines TRBV11-2 with TRBJ2-3; D remains unclear. The CDR3 contains 17 residues. Germline V lookup: CDR1 SGHAT, CDR2 FQNNGV. Trimming removed 5 bases from V and 2 bases from J, with 20 bases in between. Drawing the rest from reference TRBV11-2 and TRBJ2-3, the complete variable domain is EAGVAQSPRYKIIEKRQSVAFWCNPISGHATLYWYQQILGQGPKLLIQFQNNGVVDDSQLPKDRFSAERLKGVDSTLKIQPAKLEDSAVYLCASSQSRLLPATDTQYFGPGTRLTVL.

This clone came up a few times. Other DNA sequences in the sample encode the same CDR3. The V call is TRBV18, the J call TRBJ2-4; no clear D. Germline CDR1 KGHSH, CDR2 LQKENI. V dropped 3 bases and J dropped 4 bases, with 10 bases sitting between them. This CDR3 has 14 residues. CDR3 sequence: CASSPSDSKNIQYF. The CDR3 DNA is TGTGCCAGCTCACCGTCTGACTCTAAAAACATTCAGTACTTC.

This clone has a handful of counts. The chain combines TRBV6-5 with TRBJ1-3, with 7 bases identical to TRBD1. Unmatched junction bases numbered 6, after V lost 7 bases and J lost 0 bases. The CDR3 has 15 residues. Looked up from germline, CDR1 is MNHEY and CDR2 is SVGAGI. CDR3 in amino acids: CASTRTGASGNTIYF. CDR3 in DNA: TGTGCCAGCACCCGGACAGGCGCCTCTGGAAACACCATATATTTT.

The chain couples TRBV11-3 to TRBJ2-1; 14 bases align to TRBD2. Per germline, CDR1 SGHNT and CDR2 YENEEA. There are 17 residues in the CDR3. V lost 5 bases and J lost 3; bases outside the gene matches: 6. This CDR3 reads CASSGGLAGDFYNEQFF. Written as DNA, the CDR3 is TGTGCCAGCAGCGGGGGACTAGCGGGGGACTTCTACAATGAGCAGTTCTTC.

The chain joins TRBV9 to TRBJ1-2; 12 nucleotides align to TRBD1. Per germline, CDR1 SGDLS and CDR2 YYNGEE. This CDR3 spans 16 amino acids. The V gene end was trimmed by 0 bases and the J gene end by 3 bases; junction bases not matched to a gene: 3. CDR3 in amino acids: CASSVGGQGAHYGYTF. For the CDR3, the DNA is TGTGCCAGCAGCGTAGGGGGACAGGGGGCCCACTATGGCTACACCTTC. Together with reference TRBV9 and TRBJ1-2, the CDR3 gives the full variable domain: DSGVTQTPKHLITATGQRVTLRCSPRSGDLSVYWYQQSLDQGLQFLIQYYNGEERAKGNILERFSAQQFPDLHSELNLSSLELGDSALYFCASSVGGQGAHYGYTFGSGTRLTVV.

V is TRBV9 and J is TRBJ2-2, with D unresolved. The V end was cut by 1 base, the J end by 2 bases, with 3 bases between. CDR3 length: 13 amino acids. The germline gives CDR1 SGDLS, CDR2 YYNGEE. The CDR3 region is CASSVPNTGELFF. For the CDR3, the DNA is TGTGCCAGCAGCGTACCTAACACCGGGGAGCTGTTTTTT.

The rearrangement joins TRBV20-1 to TRBJ2-7, with D possibly being TRBD2 (5 bases). The CDR3 consists of 11 residues. Germline assignment: CDR1 DFQATT and CDR2 SNEGSKA (reference sequence). Trimming pared 5 bases from V and 9 bases from J, leaving 14 bases between. In DNA form, the CDR3 reads TGCAGTGCTGGGTGGGGAGTATGGCAGTACTTC. It specifies CSAGWGVWQYF.

The chain carries TRBV6-5 and TRBJ1-4; no clear D gene. The germline CDR1 and CDR2 sequences are MNHEY and SVGAGI. Trimming left V 6 bases short and J 8 bases short, with 13 bases between. This CDR3 contains 13 residues. CDR3 in DNA: TGTGCCAGCAGCTTAGATTACAGAGAAAAACTGTTTTTT. This gives the protein CASSLDYREKLFF.

The rearrangement joins TRBV5-1 to TRBJ2-5; 7 bases agree with TRBD1. Germline V gene lookup returns CDR1 SGHRS and CDR2 YFSETQ. V gave up 3 bases and J gave up 1 base; unmatched junction bases: 12. This CDR3 spans 17 amino acids. CDR3 sequence reads: CASSSEPPDRFQETQYF. For the CDR3, the DNA is TGCGCCAGCAGCTCGGAACCACCGGACAGGTTCCAAGAGACCCAGTACTTC.

V gene TRBV3-1 (or the pseudogene TRBV3-2) combines with J gene TRBJ2-2; D ambiguous. CDR1 LGHDT and CDR2 YNNKEL come from the germline V gene (reference sequence). V shed 5 bases and J shed 4 bases, with 14 bases lying between them. CDR3 length equals 15 residues. CDR3 sequence (DNA): TGTGCCAGCAGCACCCAGGCCGTACCCACCGGGGAGCTGTTTTTT. Its protein product is CASSTQAVPTGELFF.

V gene TRBV5-6 combines with J gene TRBJ2-7, with D perhaps TRBD2 (6 bases). V was trimmed by 1 base and J by 7 bases, leaving 15 bases between them. Per the germline V gene, CDR1 is SGHDT and CDR2 is YYEEEE. The length of the CDR3 is 14 residues. CDR3 in DNA: TGTGCCAGCAGCTTGATTAGCGGACCCCATGAGCAGTACTTC. Translated: CASSLISGPHEQYF. The entire variable domain, with the rest obtained from reference TRBV5-6 and TRBJ2-7, is as follows: DAGVTQSPTHLIKTRGQQVTLRCSPKSGHDTVSWYQQALGQGPQFIFQYYEEEERQRGNFPDRFSGHQFPNYSSELNVNALLLGDSALYLCASSLISGPHEQYFGPGTRLTVT.

The chain recombines TRBV10-3 with TRBJ2-7, with 8 bases lining up with TRBD1. Unmatched junction bases numbered 8, after V lost 3 bases and J lost 4 bases. Germline V gives CDR1 ENHRY, CDR2 SYGVKD. This CDR3 contains 15 residues. CDR3 sequence: CAISDGQGKNYEQYF. The CDR3 nucleotides read TGTGCCATCAGTGATGGACAGGGAAAAAATTACGAGCAGTACTTC.

The J gene is TRBJ2-1, the V gene TRBV14; D unresolved. Looked up from germline, CDR1 is SGHDN and CDR2 is FVKESK. This CDR3 comprises 11 residues. Trimming shortened V by 3 bases and J by 6 bases, and 3 bases separated the two germline ends. CDR3 DNA sequence: TGTGCCAGCAGCCATAGCAATGAGCAGTTCTTC. It codes for CASSHSNEQFF.

The chain uses TRBV5-6 and TRBJ1-5; D is uncertain. The ends were cut back, 3 bases at V and 7 bases at J, with 8 bases in the middle. This CDR3 is built from 12 residues. Germline loops: CDR1 SGHDT, CDR2 YYEEEE. The CDR3, as DNA: TGTGCCAGCAGCTCCAACACCCAGCCCCAGCATTTT. It codes for CASSSNTQPQHF.

The chain employs TRBV2 and TRBJ2-3; tentative D call: TRBD2 (5 bases). The CDR3 runs 13 residues. The germline V and J ends were trimmed by 6 bases and 6 bases, with 13 bases remaining between them. CDR1 is SNHLY and CDR2 is FYNNEI in the germline V gene. Here the CDR3 reads CASRPTTWDTQYF. CDR3 coding DNA: TGTGCCAGCAGGCCGACTACATGGGATACGCAGTATTTT.

This clone was found once. The gene calls are TRBV18 and TRBJ2-2, with D perhaps matching TRBD2 (6 bases). Germline V lookup: CDR1 KGHSH, CDR2 LQKENI. CDR3 length equals 15 residues. The V and J ends lost 1 base and 5 bases respectively, with 11 bases between them. The CDR3 loop reads CASSPHRDSTGELFF. The CDR3 DNA follows: TGTGCCAGCTCACCACACCGGGACTCAACCGGGGAGCTGTTTTTT.